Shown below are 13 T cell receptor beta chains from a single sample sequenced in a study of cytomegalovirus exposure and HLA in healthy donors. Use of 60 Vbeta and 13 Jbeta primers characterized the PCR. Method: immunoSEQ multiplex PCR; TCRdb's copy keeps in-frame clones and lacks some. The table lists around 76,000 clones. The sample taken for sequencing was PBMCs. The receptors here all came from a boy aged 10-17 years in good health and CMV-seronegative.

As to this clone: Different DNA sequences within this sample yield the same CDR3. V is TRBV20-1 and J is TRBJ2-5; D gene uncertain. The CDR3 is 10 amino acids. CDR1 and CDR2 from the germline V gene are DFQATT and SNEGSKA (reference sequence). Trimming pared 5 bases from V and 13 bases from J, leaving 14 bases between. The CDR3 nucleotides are TGCAGTGCTGGAACTTCACAGAGGTACTTC. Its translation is CSAGTSQRYF.

The CDR3 loop reads CASSVDPYLTNTGELFF. The CDR3 bases are TGTGCCAGCAGCGTAGATCCCTACTTGACGAACACCGGGGAGCTGTTTTTT. This chain uses TRBV9 with TRBJ2-2; unclear D gene. Trimming took off 0 bases at V and 0 bases at J, with 12 bases between the two ends. The CDR3 totals 17 residues. CDR1 is SGDLS and CDR2 is YYNGEE in the germline V gene.

CDR3 in DNA: TGTGCCAGCGCTCTACATGGAGAGAACACTGAAGCTTTCTTT. Translated: CASALHGENTEAFF. The genes are TRBV25-1 and TRBJ1-1; D not resolved. The CDR3 is 14 residues long. Between the trimmed V and J ends, which lost 8 bases and 1 base, there was a span of 14 bases. The germline V gene encodes CDR1 MGHDK and CDR2 SYGVNS.

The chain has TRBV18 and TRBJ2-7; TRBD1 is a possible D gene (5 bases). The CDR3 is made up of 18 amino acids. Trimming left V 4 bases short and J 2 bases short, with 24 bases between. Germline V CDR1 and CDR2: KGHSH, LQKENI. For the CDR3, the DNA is TGTGCCAGCTCACGGATCGGGTATTTGCAGGGATCTGCCTACGAGCAGTACTTC. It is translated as CASSRIGYLQGSAYEQYF. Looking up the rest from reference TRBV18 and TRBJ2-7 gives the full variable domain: NAGVMQNPRHLVRRRGQEARLRCSPMKGHSHVYWYRQLPEEGLKFMVYLQKENIIDESGMPKERFSAEFPKEGPSILRIQQVVRGDSAAYFCASSRIGYLQGSAYEQYFGPGTRLTVT.

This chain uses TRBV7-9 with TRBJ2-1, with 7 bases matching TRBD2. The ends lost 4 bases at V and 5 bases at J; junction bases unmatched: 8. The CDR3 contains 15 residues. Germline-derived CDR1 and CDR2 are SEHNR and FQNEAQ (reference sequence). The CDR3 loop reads CASSYASGEHNEQFF. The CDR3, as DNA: TGTGCCAGCAGCTACGCCAGCGGGGAGCACAATGAGCAGTTCTTC.

The CDR3 sequence: CASRGGPTDTQYF. The CDR3 DNA follows: TGTGCCAGCAGAGGGGGCCCCACAGATACGCAGTATTTT. The chain links TRBV11-3 to TRBJ2-3; 7 bases agree with TRBD1. Trimming cost V 6 bases and J 2 bases; bases outside gene matches: 2. Germline V gene data show CDR1 as SGHNT and CDR2 as YENEEA. This CDR3 is 13 amino acids long.

CDR3 amino acids: CAWSVRGTGVAHEQYF. The DNA for the CDR3 is TGTGCCTGGAGTGTACGGGGGACAGGGGTTGCCCACGAGCAGTACTTC. V usage is TRBV30 and J usage is TRBJ2-7, with 10 nucleotides matching TRBD1. The CDR3 spans 16 residues. Germline V gene data show CDR1 as GTSNPN and CDR2 as SVGIG (reference sequence). V trimming: 0 bases; J trimming: 5 bases; junction bases outside the gene matches: 10.

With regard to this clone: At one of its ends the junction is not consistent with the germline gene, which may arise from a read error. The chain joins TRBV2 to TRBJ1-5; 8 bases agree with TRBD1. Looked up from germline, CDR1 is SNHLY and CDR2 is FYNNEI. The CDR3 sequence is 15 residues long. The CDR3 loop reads CASSEDRGWGQPQHF. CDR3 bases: TGTGCCAGCAGCGAAGACAGGGGCTGGGGTCAGCCCCAGCATTTT. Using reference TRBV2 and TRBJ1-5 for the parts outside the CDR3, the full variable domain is EPEVTQTPSHQVTQMGQEVILRCVPISNHLYFYWYRQILGQKVEFLVSFYNNEISEKSEIFDDQFSVERPDGSNFTLKIRSTKLEDSAMYFCASSEDRGWGQPQHFGDGTRLSIL.

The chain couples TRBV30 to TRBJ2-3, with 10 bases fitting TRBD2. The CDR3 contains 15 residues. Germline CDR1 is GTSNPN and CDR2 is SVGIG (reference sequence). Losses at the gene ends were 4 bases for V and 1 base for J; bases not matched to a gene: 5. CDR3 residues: CAWNLGTSGTDTQYF. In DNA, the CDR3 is TGTGCCTGGAACCTCGGGACTAGCGGCACAGATACGCAGTATTTT.

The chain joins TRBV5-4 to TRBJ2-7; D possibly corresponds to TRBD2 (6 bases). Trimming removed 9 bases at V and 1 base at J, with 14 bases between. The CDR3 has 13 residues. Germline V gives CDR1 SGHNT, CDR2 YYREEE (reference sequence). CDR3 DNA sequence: TGTGCCACCGCTAGTCGGGGGTCCTACGAGCAGTACTTC. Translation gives CATASRGSYEQYF.

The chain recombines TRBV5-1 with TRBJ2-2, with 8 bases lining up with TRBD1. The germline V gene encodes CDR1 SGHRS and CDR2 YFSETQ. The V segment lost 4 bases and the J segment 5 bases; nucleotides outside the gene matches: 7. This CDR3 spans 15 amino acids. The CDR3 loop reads CASSTTGDGTGELFF. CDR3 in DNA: TGCGCCAGCAGCACGACAGGGGATGGAACCGGGGAGCTGTTTTTT. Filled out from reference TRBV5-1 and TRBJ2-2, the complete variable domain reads KAGVTQTPRYLIKTRGQQVTLSCSPISGHRSVSWYQQTPGQGLQFLFEYFSETQRNKGNFPGRFSGRQFSNSRSEMNVSTLELGDSALYLCASSTTGDGTGELFFGEGSRLTVL.

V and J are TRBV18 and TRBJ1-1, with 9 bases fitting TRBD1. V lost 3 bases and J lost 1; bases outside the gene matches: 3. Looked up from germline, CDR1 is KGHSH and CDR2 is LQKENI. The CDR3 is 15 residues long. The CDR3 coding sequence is TGTGCCAGCTCACCGCAGACAGGGGGGAACACTGAAGCTTTCTTT. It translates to CASSPQTGGNTEAFF.

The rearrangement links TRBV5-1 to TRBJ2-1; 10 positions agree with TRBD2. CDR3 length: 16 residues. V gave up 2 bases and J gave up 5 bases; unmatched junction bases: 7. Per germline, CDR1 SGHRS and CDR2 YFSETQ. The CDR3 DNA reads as TGCGCCAGCAGCTTTAGCGGGGGGCAACCTGACAATGAGCAGTTCTTC. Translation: CASSFSGGQPDNEQFF.